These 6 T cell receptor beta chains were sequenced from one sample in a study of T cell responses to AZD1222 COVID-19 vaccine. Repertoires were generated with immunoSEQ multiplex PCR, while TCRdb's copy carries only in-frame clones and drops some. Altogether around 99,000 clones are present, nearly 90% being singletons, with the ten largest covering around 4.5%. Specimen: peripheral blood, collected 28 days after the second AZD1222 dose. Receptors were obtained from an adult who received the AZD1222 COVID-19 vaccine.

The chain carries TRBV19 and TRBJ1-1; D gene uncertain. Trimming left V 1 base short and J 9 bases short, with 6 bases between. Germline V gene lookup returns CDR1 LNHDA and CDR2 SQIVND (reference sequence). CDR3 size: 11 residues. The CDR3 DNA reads TGTGCCAGTAGTATAGCCGGAAAAGCTTTCTTT. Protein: CASSIAGKAFF. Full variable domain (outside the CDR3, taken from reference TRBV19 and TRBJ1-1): DGGITQSPKYLFRKEGQNVTLSCEQNLNHDAMYWYRQDPGQGLRLIYYSQIVNDFQKGDIAEGYSVSREKKESFPLTVTSAQKNPTAFYLCASSIAGKAFFGQGTRLTVV.

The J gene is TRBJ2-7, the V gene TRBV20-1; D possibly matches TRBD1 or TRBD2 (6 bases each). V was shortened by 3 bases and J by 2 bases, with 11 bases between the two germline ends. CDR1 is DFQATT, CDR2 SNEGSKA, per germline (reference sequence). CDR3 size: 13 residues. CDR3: CSASGGPPYEQYF. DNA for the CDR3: TGCAGTGCTAGTGGGGGGCCACCCTACGAGCAGTACTTC.

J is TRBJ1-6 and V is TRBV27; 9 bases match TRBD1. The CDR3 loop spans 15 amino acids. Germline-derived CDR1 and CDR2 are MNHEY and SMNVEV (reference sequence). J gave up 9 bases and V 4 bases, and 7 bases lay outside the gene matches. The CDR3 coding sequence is TGTGCCAGCAGTTACACCGGGACAGGGCGTTCACCCCTCCACTTT. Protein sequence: CASSYTGTGRSPLHF.

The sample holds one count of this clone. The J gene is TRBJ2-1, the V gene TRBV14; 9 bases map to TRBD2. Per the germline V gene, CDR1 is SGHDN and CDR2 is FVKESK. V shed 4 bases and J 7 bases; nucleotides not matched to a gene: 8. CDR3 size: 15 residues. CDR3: CASSLIAGVRNEQFF. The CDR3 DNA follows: TGTGCCAGCAGCCTCATAGCGGGGGTCAGGAATGAGCAGTTCTTC.

CDR3 amino acids: CASTRSYNSPLHF. The CDR3 DNA reads TGTGCCAGTACCAGGTCGTATAATTCACCCCTCCACTTT. The chain links TRBV19 to TRBJ1-6; no clear D gene. The CDR3 covers 13 residues. Trimming took off 7 bases at V and 4 bases at J, with 8 bases between the two ends. Germline V gene sequence: CDR1 LNHDA, CDR2 SQIVND (reference sequence). The full variable domain, in which reference TRBV19 and TRBJ1-6 provide the parts outside the CDR3, is DGGITQSPKYLFRKEGQNVTLSCEQNLNHDAMYWYRQDPGQGLRLIYYSQIVNDFQKGDIAEGYSVSREKKESFPLTVTSAQKNPTAFYLCASTRSYNSPLHFGNGTRLTVT.

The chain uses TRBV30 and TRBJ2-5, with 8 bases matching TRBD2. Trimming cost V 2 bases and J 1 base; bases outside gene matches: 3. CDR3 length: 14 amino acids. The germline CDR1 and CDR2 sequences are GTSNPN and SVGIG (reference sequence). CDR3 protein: CAWSTSGSQETQYF. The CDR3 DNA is TGTGCCTGGAGTACCAGCGGGAGCCAAGAGACCCAGTACTTC.